The 30 T cell receptor beta chains reported below all come from one sample, sequenced in a study of PD-1 blockade in classical Hodgkin lymphoma. Sequenced by immunoSEQ multiplex PCR; TCRdb stores in-frame clones only, minus some. The sample lists about 11,000 clones, roughly 80% seen once, with under 11% in the top ten. No patient escaped relapse after autologous stem cell transplantation, and brentuximab vedotin exposure varied. Sample: peripheral blood mononuclear cells (PBMCs), taken at baseline. The receptors here all came from a human donor with classical Hodgkin lymphoma.

This clone showed up just a few times. The V and J genes are TRBV27 and TRBJ2-1; 8 bases line up with TRBD2. The CDR3 runs to 15 residues. Germline CDR1 and CDR2: MNHEY and SMNVEV (reference sequence). V lost 10 bases and J lost 3; bases outside the gene matches: 11. CDR3 nucleotides: TGTGCCACCACCTTTGTCGGGGGGGGCTACAATGAGCAGTTCTTC. It is translated as CATTFVGGGYNEQFF.

This clone is labeled as medium-sized (0.01 to 0.1%). V is TRBV28 and J is TRBJ2-7; TRBD2 is a possible D gene (5 bases). Germline V lookup: CDR1 MDHEN, CDR2 SYDVKM. Trimming left V 6 bases short and J 4 bases short, with 13 bases between. The CDR3 length is 13 residues. CDR3 region: CASSSPSGYEQYF. In DNA, the CDR3 is TGTGCCAGCAGCTCCCCCTCGGGATACGAGCAGTACTTC.

CDR3 sequence (DNA): TGTGCCAGCAGCAAAGCTGCGCGGGACAGGGAGAATTTTCTGTATAATTCACCCCTCCACTTT. This encodes CASSKAARDRENFLYNSPLHF. The rearrangement joins TRBV21-1 to TRBJ1-6; the D segment call TRBD1 is taken from the table without a DNA check. TRBV21-1 is reported as a pseudogene. The CDR3 consists of 21 residues.

The V and J genes are TRBV29-1 and TRBJ1-1; D is undetermined. Trimming took 0 bases from V and 8 from J, leaving 7 bases between them. CDR3 length equals 11 residues. From germline, CDR1 is SQVTM and CDR2 ANQGSEA. The CDR3 sequence is CSVEEVAEAFF. CDR3 DNA: TGCAGCGTTGAAGAGGTCGCGGAAGCTTTCTTT.

The chain combines TRBV7-3 with TRBJ2-7; D remains ambiguous. The CDR3 consists of 15 residues. V lost 5 bases and J lost 0, with 14 bases in between. In germline, CDR1 is SGHTA, CDR2 FQGTGA. This chain's CDR3 is CASSPPGRNSYEQYF. CDR3 nucleotide sequence: TGTGCCAGCAGCCCCCCGGGCAGGAACTCCTACGAGCAGTACTTC.

This chain uses TRBV20-1 with TRBJ2-3; no reliable D call. There are 11 residues in the CDR3. The ends were cut back, 3 bases at V and 6 bases at J, with 7 bases in the middle. From germline, CDR1 is DFQATT and CDR2 SNEGSKA (reference sequence). For the CDR3, the DNA is TGCAGTGCTAGCCGAAGGGATACGCAGTATTTT. As protein: CSASRRDTQYF.

The gene calls are TRBV5-4 and TRBJ2-5, with D perhaps TRBD2 (6 bases). With 4 bases removed from V and 1 base from J, the gap between germline ends came to 14 bases. CDR3 length: 15 residues. Germline lookup yields CDR1 SGHNT and CDR2 YYREEE (reference sequence). CDR3 bases: TGTGCCAGCAGCGGGACGGGAGCTGCCCAAGAGACCCAGTACTTC. Translated: CASSGTGAAQETQYF.

This clone has just one count. The CDR3: CASSPLALTGTDTQYF. CDR3 sequence (DNA): TGTGCCAGCAGCCCCTTAGCGCTGACGGGCACAGATACGCAGTATTTT. The chain carries TRBV7-2 and TRBJ2-3; weak D call: TRBD2 (5 bases). The CDR3 totals 16 residues. The germline gives CDR1 SGHTA, CDR2 FQGNSA. Trimming left V 5 bases short and J 1 base short, with 16 bases between.

Judged by abundance, this clone is medium-sized. This sequence joins TRBV7-3 and TRBJ1-3; no definite D call. CDR1 and CDR2 (germline): SGHTA, FQGTGA. This CDR3 contains 13 residues. V was trimmed by 1 base and J by 4 bases, leaving 5 bases between them. The CDR3 nucleotides read TGTGCCAGCAGCTTAAATAGGGGAAACACCATATATTTT. Its protein is CASSLNRGNTIYF. Complete variable domain (other parts from reference TRBV7-3 and TRBJ1-3): GAGVSQTPSNKVTEKGKYVELRCDPISGHTALYWYRQSLGQGPEFLIYFQGTGAADDSGLPNDRFFAVRPEGSVSTLKIQRTERGDSAVYLCASSLNRGNTIYFGEGSWLTVV.

This clone was counted a few times. The gene calls are TRBV28 and TRBJ2-1, with a weak D call TRBD1 (6 bases). Germline V gene data show CDR1 as MDHEN and CDR2 as SYDVKM. This CDR3 comprises 16 residues. Trimming took off 4 bases at V and 4 bases at J, with 17 bases between the two ends. As DNA, the CDR3 is TGTGCCAGCAGTTCCAGGGGACCTTCGATATACAATGAGCAGTTCTTC. Residues: CASSSRGPSIYNEQFF.

V usage is TRBV28 and J usage is TRBJ2-3; 8 bases map to TRBD1. Germline CDR1 reads MDHEN; CDR2 reads SYDVKM. The CDR3 runs to 15 residues. V gave up 3 bases and J gave up 1 base; unmatched junction bases: 3. The CDR3 sequence is CASSFGQGRTDTQYF. The CDR3 DNA follows: TGTGCCAGCAGTTTTGGACAGGGTCGCACAGATACGCAGTATTTT.

The chain carries TRBV6-1 and TRBJ2-7; 11 nucleotides line up with TRBD2. CDR1 and CDR2 from the germline V gene are MNHNS and SASEGT. The CDR3 is made up of 14 amino acids. V was pared by 9 bases and J by 0 bases, with 4 bases of the junction left unmatched. The CDR3 here is CASHLAGGSYEQYF. The CDR3 coding sequence is TGTGCCAGTCACCTAGCGGGGGGCTCCTACGAGCAGTACTTC.

The rearrangement uses TRBV7-3 and TRBJ2-1; D could derive from TRBD1 or TRBD2 (5 bases each). Trimming stripped 4 bases from V and 10 bases from J, with 11 bases between. This CDR3 is 12 amino acids long. Germline V lookup: CDR1 SGHTA, CDR2 FQGTGA. The CDR3 nucleotides read TGTGCCAGCAGCTCGCTAGGGGAGGAGCAGTTCTTC. It yields the protein CASSSLGEEQFF. The variable domain in full, with the rest retrieved from reference TRBV7-3 and TRBJ2-1, is GAGVSQTPSNKVTEKGKYVELRCDPISGHTALYWYRQSLGQGPEFLIYFQGTGAADDSGLPNDRFFAVRPEGSVSTLKIQRTERGDSAVYLCASSSLGEEQFFGPGTRLTVL.

The chain has TRBV21-1 and TRBJ2-7; no check of the table's D call, TRBD1, against the DNA was made. TRBV21-1 is a pseudogene segment. The CDR3 has 16 amino acids. DNA of the CDR3: TGTGCCAGCAGCAAAGCGATACAGGCCCTCTCCTACGAGCAGTACTTC. Its protein product is CASSKAIQALSYEQYF.

The V gene is TRBV7-9, the J gene TRBJ2-5; 10 positions match TRBD2. The trim removed 1 base at V and 5 bases at J, leaving 4 bases unmatched. Germline CDR1 SEHNR, CDR2 FQNEAQ (reference sequence). The CDR3 contains 15 residues. This CDR3 reads CASSLVSGGSETQYF. DNA for the CDR3: TGTGCCAGCAGCTTAGTTAGCGGGGGGTCGGAGACCCAGTACTTC.

The rearrangement joins TRBV5-6 to TRBJ1-2; D perhaps matches TRBD1 (5 bases). The CDR3 has 13 amino acids. Trimming removed 4 bases from V and 4 bases from J, with 11 bases in between. CDR1 SGHDT and CDR2 YYEEEE come from the germline V gene. Written as DNA, the CDR3 is TGTGCCAGCAGCGGGGGACGTAGCTATGGCTACACCTTC. This codes for CASSGGRSYGYTF.

J is TRBJ2-1 and V is TRBV19, with TRBD1 matching 8 bases. The J segment lost 8 bases and the V segment lost 8 bases, leaving 5 bases of the junction unmatched. The CDR3 has 12 amino acids. CDR1 and CDR2 from the germline V gene are LNHDA and SQIVND (reference sequence). The CDR3 loop reads CASGDRFYEQFF. The CDR3 nucleotides read TGTGCCAGTGGGGACAGGTTCTATGAGCAGTTCTTC.

V usage is TRBV7-2 and J usage is TRBJ2-3, with 11 bases aligning to TRBD2. The CDR3 length is 16 residues. Germline values: CDR1 SGHTA, CDR2 FQGNSA. Germline trimming cut 2 bases from V and 0 bases from J; bases unmatched to any gene: 1. The DNA of the CDR3 is TGTGCCAGCAGCTTATCTAGCGGGAGGAGCACAGATACGCAGTATTTT. It encodes CASSLSSGRSTDTQYF.

The rearrangement links TRBV6-5 to TRBJ1-3; D may be TRBD1 (5 bases). V was pared by 11 bases and J by 5 bases, with 16 bases between. CDR3 length: 13 amino acids. Per germline, CDR1 MNHEY and CDR2 SVGAGI. The CDR3 reads CASIPRGRNTIYF. CDR3 DNA sequence: TGTGCCTCGATCCCTCGGGGCCGAAACACCATATATTTT.

The V and J genes are TRBV2 and TRBJ1-2; D might be TRBD1 (5 bases). The V and J ends lost 7 bases and 5 bases respectively, with 17 bases between them. CDR1 and CDR2 (germline): SNHLY, FYNNEI. CDR3 length: 14 amino acids. DNA of the CDR3: TGTGCCAGCATTCGGGCAGGGCGAGCATATGGCTACACCTTC. It is translated as CASIRAGRAYGYTF. Full variable domain (rest looked up from reference TRBV2 and TRBJ1-2): EPEVTQTPSHQVTQMGQEVILRCVPISNHLYFYWYRQILGQKVEFLVSFYNNEISEKSEIFDDQFSVERPDGSNFTLKIRSTKLEDSAMYFCASIRAGRAYGYTFGSGTRLTVV.

This clone has a single count. The CDR3 loop is CASQRSSYNSPLHF. The CDR3 DNA sequence: TGTGCCAGCCAGCGGAGCTCCTATAATTCACCCCTCCACTTT. This rearrangement joins TRBV5-4 to TRBJ1-6; D gene ambiguous. The CDR3 loop spans 14 amino acids. Trimming took off 7 bases at V and 0 bases at J, with 8 bases between the two ends. CDR1 and CDR2 from the germline V gene are SGHNT and YYREEE (reference sequence).

V is TRBV4-1 and J is TRBJ1-4, with D possibly being TRBD1 (6 bases). Germline assignment: CDR1 MGHRA and CDR2 YSYEKL. V was cut by 6 bases and J by 1 base, with 12 bases left in between. The CDR3 is 15 amino acids. The CDR3 here is CASRYLQGTNEKLFF. CDR3 bases: TGCGCCAGCAGATATTTACAGGGAACTAATGAAAAACTGTTTTTT.

V usage is TRBV6-5 and J usage is TRBJ2-6, with D hard to call. CDR1 is MNHEY and CDR2 is SVGAGI in the germline V gene. The CDR3 contains 14 residues. The V end was cut by 6 bases, the J end by 3 bases, with 9 bases between. The CDR3 DNA reads TGTGCCAGCAGCCCGTTGGGTGGGGCCAACGTCCTGACTTTC. Translated: CASSPLGGANVLTF.

The chain is built from TRBV23-1 and TRBJ2-5, with 11 bases fitting TRBD1. TRBV23-1 has ORF status, its function being uncertain. The CDR3 runs to 16 residues. V dropped 3 bases and J dropped 5; count of bases not matched to a gene: 8. The chain's CDR3 is CASSQGQGVLGETQYF. In DNA, the CDR3 is TGCGCCAGCAGTCAGGGACAGGGGGTTCTTGGGGAGACCCAGTACTTC.

The chain recombines TRBV9 with TRBJ1-4; 12 bases align to TRBD1. With 0 bases clipped from V and 7 bases from J, the junction kept 1 base outside the gene matches. Germline V gene data show CDR1 as SGDLS and CDR2 as YYNGEE. The CDR3 contains 15 residues. CDR3 protein: CASSVGDRGREKLFF. CDR3 sequence (DNA): TGTGCCAGCAGCGTAGGGGACAGGGGGCGTGAAAAACTGTTTTTT. The full variable domain, rest sourced from reference TRBV9 and TRBJ1-4, is DSGVTQTPKHLITATGQRVTLRCSPRSGDLSVYWYQQSLDQGLQFLIQYYNGEERAKGNILERFSAQQFPDLHSELNLSSLELGDSALYFCASSVGDRGREKLFFGSGTQLSVL.

The chain uses TRBV7-9 and TRBJ1-1; D is undetermined. There are 15 residues in the CDR3. V lost 2 bases, J lost 1 base, and 11 bases lay in between. Germline CDR1 reads SEHNR; CDR2 reads FQNEAQ (reference sequence). The CDR3 sequence: CASSLTRTANTEAFF. The CDR3 DNA reads TGTGCCAGCAGCTTAACGCGGACGGCGAACACTGAAGCTTTCTTT.

This clone was seen a single time. This chain joins TRBV28 and TRBJ2-7; 9 nucleotides agree with TRBD1. CDR1 and CDR2 (germline): MDHEN, SYDVKM. Trimming cost V 6 bases and J 2 bases; bases outside gene matches: 8. There are 15 residues in the CDR3. The CDR3 nucleotides are TGTGCCAGCAGGACAAATCGGGACAGGGCCTACGAGCAGTACTTC. Translation gives CASRTNRDRAYEQYF.

This clone appeared once. The CDR3 DNA sequence: TGCGCCAGCAGCTTGGCCGACAATTCACCCCTCCACTTT. Its translation is CASSLADNSPLHF. J is TRBJ1-6 and V is TRBV5-1; D is ambiguous. The germline V and J ends were trimmed by 0 bases and 7 bases, with 5 bases remaining between them. The CDR3 loop spans 13 amino acids. Germline lookup yields CDR1 SGHRS and CDR2 YFSETQ.

The chain employs TRBV5-1 and TRBJ2-7, with TRBD1 identical over 7 bases. The CDR3 has 15 amino acids. Germline CDR1 and CDR2: SGHRS and YFSETQ. The V segment lost 0 bases and the J segment 5 bases; nucleotides outside the gene matches: 8. CDR3 in amino acids: CASSLARTGGHEQYF. CDR3 coding DNA: TGCGCCAGCAGCTTGGCTAGGACAGGAGGCCACGAGCAGTACTTC.

The chain employs TRBV6-1 and TRBJ1-1, with D hard to call. The CDR3 has 18 amino acids. Per germline, CDR1 MNHNS and CDR2 SASEGT. Trimming removed 1 base from V and 2 bases from J, with 20 bases in between. CDR3 in DNA: TGTGCCAGCAGTGAAGGTTTTGTCAGCTCCTCAGGCAACACTGAAGCTTTCTTT. Residues: CASSEGFVSSSGNTEAFF.